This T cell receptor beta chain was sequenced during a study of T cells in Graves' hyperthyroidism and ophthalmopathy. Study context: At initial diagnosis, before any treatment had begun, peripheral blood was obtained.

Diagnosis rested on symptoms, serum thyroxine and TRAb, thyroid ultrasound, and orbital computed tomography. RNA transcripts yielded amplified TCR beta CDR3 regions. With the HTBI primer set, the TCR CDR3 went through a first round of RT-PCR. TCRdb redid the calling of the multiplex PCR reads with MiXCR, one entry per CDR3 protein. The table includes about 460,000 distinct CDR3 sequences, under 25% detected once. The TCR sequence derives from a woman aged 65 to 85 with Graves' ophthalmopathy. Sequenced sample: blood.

This chain's CDR3 is CASSGDRHYEQYF. CDR3 nucleotides: TGTGCCAGCTCAGGGGACCGCCATTACGAGCAGTACTTC. The V and J genes are TRBV18 and TRBJ2-7, with D perhaps matching TRBD1 or TRBD2 (5 bases each). Germline V gene lookup returns CDR1 KGHSH and CDR2 LQKENI. Trimming pared 5 bases from V and 4 bases from J, leaving 12 bases between. The CDR3 runs 13 residues.